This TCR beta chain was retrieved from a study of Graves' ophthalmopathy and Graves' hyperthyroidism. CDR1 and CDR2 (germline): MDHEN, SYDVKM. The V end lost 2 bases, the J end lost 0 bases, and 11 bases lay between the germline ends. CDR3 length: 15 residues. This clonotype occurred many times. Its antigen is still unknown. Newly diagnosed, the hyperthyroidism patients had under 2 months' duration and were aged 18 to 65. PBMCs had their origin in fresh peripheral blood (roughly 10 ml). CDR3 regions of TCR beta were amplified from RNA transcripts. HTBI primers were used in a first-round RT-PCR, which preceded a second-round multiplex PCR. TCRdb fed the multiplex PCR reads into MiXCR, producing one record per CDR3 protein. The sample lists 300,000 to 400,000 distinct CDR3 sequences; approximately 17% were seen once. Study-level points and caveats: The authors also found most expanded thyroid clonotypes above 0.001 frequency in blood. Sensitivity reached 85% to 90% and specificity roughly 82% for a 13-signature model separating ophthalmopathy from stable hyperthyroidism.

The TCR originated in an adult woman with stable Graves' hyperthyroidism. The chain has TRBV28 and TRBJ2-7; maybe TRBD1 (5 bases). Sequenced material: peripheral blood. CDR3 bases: TGTGCCAGCAGTTTAAGGGGAACAAGCTCCTACGAGCAGTACTTC. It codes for CASSLRGTSSYEQYF.